These 10 T cell receptor beta chains were sequenced from one sample in a study of T-cell reconstitution after alpha-beta-depleted transplantation in children. This sample's TCRbeta library carried unique molecular identifier barcodes. TCRdb called the PCR reads again in MiXCR, with one record for every CDR3 protein. Of 500,000 or so distinct CDR3 sequences listed, approximately 30% are singletons. This sample comprised PBMCs from the stem cell graft donor, obtained from the stem cell graft. These receptors were collected from a human donor who donated a stem cell graft to a child with aplastic anemia.

This chain joins TRBV3-1 and TRBJ2-7, with 8 bases aligning to TRBD2. V shed 4 bases, J shed 2 bases, and the junction held 16 bases outside the gene matches. The CDR3 covers 18 residues. Germline CDR1 and CDR2: LGHDT and YNNKEL (reference sequence). The CDR3 here is CASSPRLRPGGSTYEQYF. In DNA form, the CDR3 reads TGTGCCAGCAGCCCTCGTCTCCGCCCGGGAGGGTCCACCTACGAGCAGTACTTC.

This clonotype was observed a handful of times. Here the CDR3 DNA reads TGTGCCAGCAGTTTGGGGGGCACAACACCCACAGATACGCAGTATTTT. This codes for CASSLGGTTPTDTQYF. The J gene is TRBJ2-3, the V gene TRBV12-3 or TRBV12-4; D may be TRBD1 or TRBD2 (6 bases each). V was clipped by 3 bases and J by 2 bases, with 15 bases between them. The CDR3 spans 16 residues.

This sequence joins TRBV28 and TRBJ1-2; TRBD1 agrees at 7 bases. Germline V CDR1 and CDR2: MDHEN, SYDVKM. J gave up 2 bases and V 5 bases, and 8 bases lay outside the gene matches. CDR3 length: 15 residues. CDR3 coding DNA: TGTGCCAGCAGTCGTCGATTACAGGGGAACTATGGCTACACCTTC. Its protein product is CASSRRLQGNYGYTF.

The gene calls are TRBV29-1 and TRBJ1-1; TRBD1 aligns across 9 bases. This CDR3 is 12 amino acids long. CDR1 is SQVTM, CDR2 ANQGSEA, per germline. Here the CDR3 DNA reads TGCATCGCCCGGGACAGGGCCACTGAAGCTTTCTTT. It translates to CIARDRATEAFF.

This clonotype was observed a few times. V usage is TRBV6-6 and J usage is TRBJ2-7; D is perhaps TRBD1 (5 bases). This CDR3 is built from 13 residues. V gave up 0 bases and J gave up 6 bases, with 9 bases separating them. The germline V gene encodes CDR1 MNHNY and CDR2 SVGAGI (reference sequence). CDR3 nucleotides: TGTGCCAGCAGTTACTCCGCAGGGTTCGAGCAGTACGTC. It translates to CASSYSAGFEQYV.

This chain connects TRBV5-1 to TRBJ2-3; 8 nucleotides match TRBD2. The ends lost 0 bases at V and 5 bases at J; junction bases unmatched: 8. This CDR3 is 16 amino acids long. Germline CDR1 is SGHRS and CDR2 is YFSETQ. The CDR3 loop is CASSLDGRGAGDTQYF. CDR3 DNA sequence: TGCGCCAGCAGCTTGGACGGGAGGGGGGCAGGAGATACGCAGTATTTT.

V usage is TRBV5-8 and J usage is TRBJ2-1; D may be TRBD1 or TRBD2 (5 bases each). Trimming pared 4 bases from V and 0 bases from J, leaving 17 bases between. There are 17 residues in the CDR3. The germline V gene has CDR1 SGHTS and CDR2 YDEGEE. The CDR3 spells CASSAIHWGPSYNEQFF. DNA for the CDR3: TGTGCCAGCAGCGCTATACACTGGGGACCCTCCTACAATGAGCAGTTCTTC.

The chain has TRBV19 and TRBJ1-2, with 10 bases aligning to TRBD1. Germline-derived CDR1 and CDR2 are LNHDA and SQIVND (reference sequence). The CDR3 has 16 amino acids. V lost 4 bases and J lost 2; bases outside the gene matches: 7. As DNA, the CDR3 is TGTGCCAGTAGTACTCGGACAGGGGGAAGAAACTATGGCTACACCTTC. Amino acids: CASSTRTGGRNYGYTF.

V gene TRBV12-3 or TRBV12-4 combines with J gene TRBJ1-2, with D possibly TRBD1 on 5 matching bases. The CDR3 covers 13 residues. The V gene lost 6 bases and the J gene lost 2 bases, with 10 bases spanning the gap. The CDR3 region has the DNA TGTGCCAGCAGGGCCACAGGAAACTATGGCTACACCTTC. Its translation is CASRATGNYGYTF.

The chain recombines TRBV11-3 with TRBJ2-1; the D gene could be TRBD1 or TRBD2 (5 bases each). Germline loops: CDR1 SGHNT, CDR2 YENEEA. V lost 5 bases and J lost 6, with 11 bases in between. The CDR3 contains 13 residues. The CDR3 DNA follows: TGTGCCAGCAGCCCAACAGGACTCAATGAGCAGTTCTTC. Translated, it gives CASSPTGLNEQFF.